This passage covers 28 T cell receptor beta chains from one sample sequenced in a study of cytomegalovirus exposure and HLA in healthy donors. Assay used: immunoSEQ multiplex PCR; TCRdb lists only in-frame clones, some missing. Counted here are under 150,000 clones, about 88% occurring once; the ten biggest clones make up 8.7%. The specimen was PBMCs. Receptor source: a man aged 18 to 30 in good health and CMV-seropositive.

A single count supports this clone. This sequence joins TRBV7-6 and TRBJ2-1; 8 bases align to TRBD1. The CDR3 is 16 residues long. Losses at the gene ends were 4 bases for V and 0 bases for J; bases not matched to a gene: 5. Per germline, CDR1 SGHVS and CDR2 FNYEAQ. The CDR3, as DNA: TGTGCCAGCAGCTCACAGGACAGGGTCTCCTACAATGAGCAGTTCTTC. It is translated as CASSSQDRVSYNEQFF.

The V gene is TRBV10-3, the J gene TRBJ2-3; the match to TRBD2 covers 9 bases. The germline V gene has CDR1 ENHRY and CDR2 SYGVKD. The CDR3 runs to 14 residues. V lost 4 bases and J lost 7; bases outside the gene matches: 6. As DNA, the CDR3 is TGTGCCATCAGTGTTAGCGGGAGTGTTAATACGCAGTATTTT. Translation gives CAISVSGSVNTQYF.

The CDR3 coding sequence is TGTGCCAGCAGCCAAAAGGCGGGATGGGCAAATGAGCAGTTCTTC. Translating it yields CASSQKAGWANEQFF. The chain links TRBV4-2 to TRBJ2-1, with D perhaps TRBD2 (6 bases). The germline gives CDR1 LGHNA, CDR2 YNFKEQ. CDR3 length equals 15 residues. With 2 bases removed from V and 7 bases from J, the gap between germline ends came to 15 bases.

Many counts were recorded for this clone. This chain uses TRBV5-1 with TRBJ2-1, with 7 nucleotides matching TRBD1. With V trimmed by 4 bases and J by 4 bases, 11 bases remained unmatched. Per the germline V gene, CDR1 is SGHRS and CDR2 is YFSETQ. This CDR3 spans 16 amino acids. The CDR3 protein is CASSASPGTEYNEQFF. CDR3 nucleotide sequence: TGCGCCAGCAGCGCCTCCCCCGGGACAGAGTACAATGAGCAGTTCTTC. The full variable domain, rest sourced from reference TRBV5-1 and TRBJ2-1, is KAGVTQTPRYLIKTRGQQVTLSCSPISGHRSVSWYQQTPGQGLQFLFEYFSETQRNKGNFPGRFSGRQFSNSRSEMNVSTLELGDSALYLCASSASPGTEYNEQFFGPGTRLTVL.

The chain uses TRBV27 and TRBJ2-3; D not certain. Trimming took off 3 bases at V and 2 bases at J, with 6 bases between the two ends. The germline gives CDR1 MNHEY, CDR2 SMNVEV (reference sequence). CDR3 length equals 13 residues. The CDR3 DNA sequence: TGTGCCAGCAGTTTGCGAGTCACAGATACGCAGTATTTT. Translated, it gives CASSLRVTDTQYF.

The chain couples TRBV9 to TRBJ1-2; D remains ambiguous. The V gene lost 4 bases and the J gene lost 7 bases, with 11 bases spanning the gap. Germline CDR1 and CDR2: SGDLS and YYNGEE. The CDR3 loop spans 12 amino acids. The CDR3 here is CASSRVNGGYTF. The DNA of the CDR3 is TGTGCCAGCAGCAGAGTTAACGGTGGCTACACCTTC. Variable domain in full (rest from reference TRBV9 and TRBJ1-2): DSGVTQTPKHLITATGQRVTLRCSPRSGDLSVYWYQQSLDQGLQFLIQYYNGEERAKGNILERFSAQQFPDLHSELNLSSLELGDSALYFCASSRVNGGYTFGSGTRLTVV.

The rearrangement links TRBV25-1 to TRBJ1-5; 9 bases match TRBD1. V shed 4 bases and J 2 bases; nucleotides not matched to a gene: 0. This CDR3 contains 14 residues. CDR1 is MGHDK and CDR2 is SYGVNS in the germline V gene. This CDR3 is CASSGTGGNQPQHF. In nucleotides, the CDR3 is TGTGCCAGCAGTGGGACAGGGGGCAATCAGCCCCAGCATTTT.

The J gene is TRBJ2-7, the V gene TRBV5-6; 8 nucleotides match TRBD1. With 4 bases clipped from V and 6 bases from J, the junction kept 3 bases outside the gene matches. CDR3 length equals 12 residues. Looked up from germline, CDR1 is SGHDT and CDR2 is YYEEEE. CDR3 DNA sequence: TGTGCCAGCAGCCCAACAGGGGGCGAGCAGTACTTC. As protein: CASSPTGGEQYF.

The gene calls are TRBV27 and TRBJ2-7, with 8 nucleotides matching TRBD2. There are 14 residues in the CDR3. CDR1 and CDR2 (germline): MNHEY, SMNVEV (reference sequence). The trim removed 7 bases at V and 5 bases at J, leaving 10 bases unmatched. The CDR3 DNA is TGTGCCAGCAAGGGACCGGGGGGGCCTCACGAGCAGTACTTC. Translated: CASKGPGGPHEQYF.

V usage is TRBV28 and J usage is TRBJ2-7, with 7 bases matching TRBD2. CDR1 MDHEN and CDR2 SYDVKM come from the germline V gene. The length of the CDR3 is 14 residues. With 3 bases clipped from V and 0 bases from J, the junction kept 2 bases outside the gene matches. The CDR3 reads CASSFSGSSYEQYF. The CDR3 DNA sequence: TGTGCCAGCAGTTTTAGCGGGTCCTCCTACGAGCAGTACTTC.

The chain joins TRBV13 to TRBJ2-7, with a possible D match to TRBD2 (5 bases). The germline gives CDR1 PRHDT, CDR2 FYEKMQ (reference sequence). This CDR3 contains 15 residues. The V end lost 0 bases, the J end lost 5 bases, and 14 bases lay between the germline ends. The CDR3 is CASSLGLVVGDEQYF. In DNA form, the CDR3 reads TGTGCCAGCAGCTTAGGACTAGTTGTGGGCGACGAGCAGTACTTC.

V usage is TRBV7-9 and J usage is TRBJ2-2, with TRBD2 as a possible D gene (5 bases). Germline lookup yields CDR1 SEHNR and CDR2 FQNEAQ (reference sequence). The CDR3 is 14 residues long. Trimming cost V 5 bases and J 5 bases, with 12 bases left between them. The CDR3 reads CASSQFGGTGELFF. CDR3 DNA: TGTGCCAGCAGCCAATTTGGCGGGACCGGGGAGCTGTTTTTT.

The V call is TRBV7-3, the J call TRBJ2-2; D is undetermined. The CDR3 is 13 amino acids. V lost 6 bases and J 4 bases, leaving 9 bases between the germline ends. Per the germline V gene, CDR1 is SGHTA and CDR2 is FQGTGA. This CDR3 is CASSPSVTGELFF. The CDR3 coding sequence is TGTGCCAGCAGTCCAAGCGTCACCGGGGAGCTGTTTTTT.

In its sample, this clone was seen a few times. The genes are TRBV6-1 and TRBJ1-1; D ambiguous. Trimming stripped 4 bases from V and 2 bases from J, with 11 bases between. Looked up from germline, CDR1 is MNHNS and CDR2 is SASEGT. The CDR3 covers 14 residues. The CDR3 reads CASSGFDTNTEAFF. Written as DNA, the CDR3 is TGTGCCAGCAGTGGGTTCGACACCAACACTGAAGCTTTCTTT.

The gene calls are TRBV6-6 and TRBJ1-2; D gene unclear. Trimming removed 7 bases at V and 4 bases at J, with 16 bases between. CDR1 and CDR2 (germline): MNHNY, SVGAGI (reference sequence). This CDR3 contains 14 residues. DNA for the CDR3: TGTGCCAGCACCGTGACTTTTGGAGTCTATGGCTACACCTTC. Protein product: CASTVTFGVYGYTF.

The chain is built from TRBV11-3 and TRBJ2-1; TRBD1 might be the D (6 bases). This CDR3 spans 18 amino acids. The V end was cut by 0 bases, the J end by 5 bases, with 20 bases between. Germline lookup yields CDR1 SGHNT and CDR2 YENEEA. The CDR3 coding sequence is TGTGCCAGCAGCTTAGATAGGAGAGGGGGACACCAAAACAATGAGCAGTTCTTC. Translated, it gives CASSLDRRGGHQNNEQFF.

Here the CDR3 reads CASSGQTSSEQFF. CDR3 bases: TGTGCCAGCAGCGGGCAGACTAGCTCGGAGCAGTTCTTC. The chain couples TRBV13 to TRBJ2-1; TRBD2 matches 7 bases. CDR3 length equals 13 residues. V trimming: 5 bases; J trimming: 10 bases; junction bases outside the gene matches: 8. The germline V gene encodes CDR1 PRHDT and CDR2 FYEKMQ (reference sequence).

This clone showed up just a few times. V usage is TRBV2 and J usage is TRBJ2-7; no clear D gene. The germline CDR1 and CDR2 sequences are SNHLY and FYNNEI. The length of the CDR3 is 11 residues. Trimming pared 3 bases from V and 2 bases from J, leaving 2 bases between. The DNA of the CDR3 is TGTGCCAGCAGTGACACCTACGAGCAGTACTTC. Amino acid sequence: CASSDTYEQYF.

The chain has TRBV2 and TRBJ1-2, with TRBD1 matching 10 bases. CDR3 size: 11 residues. The V gene end was trimmed by 7 bases and the J gene end by 13 bases; junction bases not matched to a gene: 6. Germline loops: CDR1 SNHLY, CDR2 FYNNEI. The CDR3 nucleotides read TGTGCCAGCAACAGGGACAGGGGCGTCACCTTC. Its protein product is CASNRDRGVTF. Using reference TRBV2 and TRBJ1-2 for the parts outside the CDR3, the full variable domain is EPEVTQTPSHQVTQMGQEVILRCVPISNHLYFYWYRQILGQKVEFLVSFYNNEISEKSEIFDDQFSVERPDGSNFTLKIRSTKLEDSAMYFCASNRDRGVTFGSGTRLTVV.

The rearrangement joins TRBV27 to TRBJ2-6; D remains unclear. The CDR3 contains 17 residues. Germline V gives CDR1 MNHEY, CDR2 SMNVEV (reference sequence). Trimming pared 4 bases from V and 0 bases from J, leaving 13 bases between. DNA for the CDR3: TGTGCCAGCAGTTCGGATACAGATTACTCTGGGGCCAACGTCCTGACTTTC. This sequence encodes CASSSDTDYSGANVLTF.

This sequence joins TRBV19 and TRBJ1-2; D unclear. This CDR3 is 13 amino acids long. V lost 2 bases and J 2 bases, leaving 6 bases between the germline ends. CDR1 is LNHDA and CDR2 is SQIVND in the germline V gene (reference sequence). The CDR3 DNA is TGTGCCAGTAGTATAAACAGAAACTATGGCTACACCTTC. This translates into CASSINRNYGYTF.

This sequence joins TRBV7-9 and TRBJ1-5; 7 nucleotides align to TRBD1. CDR1 is SEHNR and CDR2 is FQNEAQ in the germline V gene (reference sequence). V dropped 1 base and J dropped 3; count of bases not matched to a gene: 6. This CDR3 region has 16 residues. CDR3 loop: CASSLVTGALNQPQHF. CDR3 coding DNA: TGTGCCAGCAGCTTAGTTACAGGGGCGCTCAATCAGCCCCAGCATTTT.

CDR3 nucleotides: TGTGCCATCAGTGAAGGGGGGGTTCTCCAAGAGACCCAGTACTTC. This sequence encodes CAISEGGVLQETQYF. The chain employs TRBV10-3 and TRBJ2-5; TRBD2 is a possible D gene (7 bases). V dropped 3 bases and J dropped 1 base, with 12 bases sitting between them. CDR1 ENHRY and CDR2 SYGVKD come from the germline V gene. The length of the CDR3 is 15 residues.

This clone turned up a few times. In DNA, the CDR3 is TGTGCCAGTAGTATCAGGGATAACTATGGCTACACCTTC. Amino acids: CASSIRDNYGYTF. The genes are TRBV19 and TRBJ1-2, with D possibly TRBD1 on 5 matching bases. Germline CDR1 reads LNHDA; CDR2 reads SQIVND (reference sequence). Trimming removed 3 bases at V and 1 base at J, with 6 bases between. The CDR3 length is 13 residues.

This CDR3 reads CASSLEMSSGSRETQYF. CDR3 in DNA: TGTGCCAGCAGCTTAGAAATGTCTAGCGGGAGCCGGGAGACCCAGTACTTC. The chain combines TRBV7-6 with TRBJ2-5; the match to TRBD2 covers 10 bases. The CDR3 totals 17 residues. The V gene end was trimmed by 1 base and the J gene end by 5 bases; junction bases not matched to a gene: 10. The germline gives CDR1 SGHVS, CDR2 FNYEAQ.

J is TRBJ2-7 and V is TRBV15; D might be TRBD1 (5 bases). V shed 4 bases and J shed 6 bases, with 19 bases lying between them. Germline assignment: CDR1 LNHNV and CDR2 YYDKDF (reference sequence). The CDR3 consists of 15 residues. This chain's CDR3 is CATSTIDSPQGEQYF. The CDR3 region has the DNA TGTGCCACCAGCACTATAGACAGCCCTCAGGGCGAGCAGTACTTC.

The rearrangement joins TRBV6-5 to TRBJ2-1, with a tentative D call TRBD1 (5 bases). V was cut by 0 bases and J by 9 bases, with 15 bases left in between. Germline V CDR1 and CDR2: MNHEY, SVGAGI. The CDR3 spans 15 residues. CDR3 region: CASSYSSGPQGEQFF. The CDR3 coding sequence is TGTGCCAGCAGTTACTCGTCAGGGCCTCAGGGTGAGCAGTTCTTC.

The rearrangement links TRBV4-2 to TRBJ1-4; 8 nucleotides match TRBD1. Trimming removed 1 base from V and 7 bases from J; junction bases left unmatched: 11. The CDR3 has 17 amino acids. The germline CDR1 and CDR2 sequences are LGHNA and YNFKEQ. The CDR3, as DNA: TGTGCCAGCAGCCAAGTCTCCTCAGGGGGCGAAGGTGAAAAACTGTTTTTT. Amino acid sequence: CASSQVSSGGEGEKLFF.